The 28 T cell receptor beta chains listed next were all sequenced from one sample in a study of T cell repertoires in cytomegalovirus infection. TCRdb re-called the reads through MiXCR, storing one row per CDR3 protein. Among approximately 250,000 distinct CDR3 sequences listed, approximately 9% were seen once. Specimen: PBMCs. The receptor set was obtained from a human donor in good health (CMV status not recorded). Some clones in this sample may be carry-over from other donors' samples.

This clonotype appeared many times. The chain links TRBV27 to TRBJ2-1, with 15 bases fitting TRBD2. V shed 0 bases, J shed 4 bases, and the junction held 13 bases outside the gene matches. The CDR3 runs to 21 residues. Germline lookup yields CDR1 MNHEY and CDR2 SMNVEV (reference sequence). The CDR3 bases are TGTGCCAGCAGTTTATCCCTTTGGACTAGCGGGGGGGCGCATCGATACAATGAGCAGTTCTTC. It encodes CASSLSLWTSGGAHRYNEQFF.

The table lists this clonotype with a few counts. The chain joins TRBV2 to TRBJ1-1; a possible D gene is TRBD1 (5 bases). Germline V gives CDR1 SNHLY, CDR2 FYNNEI. The CDR3 is 13 residues long. Trimming left V 7 bases short and J 1 base short, with 10 bases between. The CDR3 here is CASIIGANTEAFF. CDR3 nucleotides: TGTGCCAGCATTATAGGGGCGAACACTGAAGCTTTCTTT.

The V and J genes are TRBV19 and TRBJ2-3, with D unclear. The CDR3 covers 12 residues. V shed 7 bases and J shed 8 bases, with 13 bases lying between them. Looked up from germline, CDR1 is LNHDA and CDR2 is SQIVND (reference sequence). Here the CDR3 DNA reads TGTGCCAGTACTGGACCAGGCGGTACGCAGTATTTT. It specifies CASTGPGGTQYF.

This clonotype came up many times. V usage is TRBV20-1 and J usage is TRBJ2-7; perhaps TRBD1 as D (6 bases). Germline V lookup: CDR1 DFQATT, CDR2 SNEGSKA (reference sequence). V lost 4 bases and J lost 4, with 14 bases in between. The CDR3 is made up of 13 amino acids. CDR3 nucleotides: TGCAGTGCTATCAAGACAGGACGTTACGAGCAGTACTTC. This gives the protein CSAIKTGRYEQYF.

V is TRBV20-1 and J is TRBJ2-1, with D possibly called TRBD1 or TRBD2 (5 bases each). The V end was cut by 6 bases, the J end by 6 bases, with 15 bases between. Germline V CDR1 and CDR2: DFQATT, SNEGSKA (reference sequence). CDR3 size: 13 residues. The CDR3 region has the DNA TGCAGTGCCAAATTCCCGGGACGCAATGAGCAGTTCTTC. Amino acids: CSAKFPGRNEQFF.

This clonotype was seen repeatedly, ten times or more. This rearrangement joins TRBV7-6 to TRBJ2-7; no firm D call. With 5 bases removed from V and 0 bases from J, the gap between germline ends came to 11 bases. Germline V CDR1 and CDR2: SGHVS, FNYEAQ. The CDR3 loop spans 14 amino acids. This CDR3 reads CASSPAGASYEQYF. Written as DNA, the CDR3 is TGTGCCAGCAGCCCCGCCGGCGCCTCCTACGAGCAGTACTTC.

This clonotype was counted between two and nine times. This rearrangement joins TRBV4-2 to TRBJ2-3; D assignment may be TRBD1 or TRBD2 (5 bases each). The germline CDR1 and CDR2 sequences are LGHNA and YNFKEQ. The CDR3 runs 15 residues. V gave up 0 bases and J gave up 6 bases, with 13 bases separating them. CDR3 loop: CASSQEGDRSDTQYF. The CDR3 DNA reads TGTGCCAGCAGCCAAGAGGGGGATAGGTCCGATACGCAGTATTTT.

The gene calls are TRBV6-2 or TRBV6-3 and TRBJ1-4; D not resolved. Germline loops: CDR1 MNHEY, CDR2 SVGEGT. V lost 2 bases and J 10 bases, leaving 8 bases between the germline ends. The CDR3 runs to 12 residues. CDR3 sequence reads: CASSYDVAKLFF. The CDR3 nucleotides are TGTGCCAGCAGTTACGACGTCGCAAAACTGTTTTTT.

The genes are TRBV24-1 and TRBJ1-1; D perhaps matches TRBD1 (6 bases). Germline CDR1 reads KGHDR; CDR2 reads SFDVKD. The CDR3 contains 12 residues. Trimming pared 5 bases from V and 8 bases from J, leaving 11 bases between. CDR3 amino acids: CATSATGTEAFF. The DNA of the CDR3 is TGTGCCACCAGTGCCACAGGGACAGAAGCTTTCTTT.

This clonotype was seen at least ten times. V usage is TRBV7-2 and J usage is TRBJ2-7; perhaps TRBD1 as D (5 bases). CDR1 and CDR2 from the germline V gene are SGHTA and FQGNSA. The CDR3 has 13 residues. Trimming shortened V by 3 bases and J by 7 bases, and 13 bases separated the two germline ends. CDR3 sequence (DNA): TGTGCCAGCAGCTTTGACGGGTCAGGGGAGCAGTACTTC. This codes for CASSFDGSGEQYF. Using reference TRBV7-2 and TRBJ2-7 for the parts outside the CDR3, the full variable domain is GAGVSQSPSNKVTEKGKDVELRCDPISGHTALYWYRQSLGQGLEFLIYFQGNSAPDKSGLPSDRFSAERTGGSVSTLTIQRTQQEDSAVYLCASSFDGSGEQYFGPGTRLTVT.

This clonotype has ten or more counts. This chain connects TRBV12-3 or TRBV12-4 to TRBJ2-2; 10 bases match TRBD1. Unmatched junction bases numbered 4, after V lost 6 bases and J lost 3 bases. The CDR3 contains 15 residues. The CDR3 here is CASSGTGEHTGELFF. For the CDR3, the DNA is TGTGCCAGCAGCGGGACAGGGGAACACACCGGGGAGCTGTTTTTT.

The chain combines TRBV7-6 with TRBJ1-2, with D maybe TRBD1 (5 bases). The V and J ends lost 1 base and 2 bases respectively, with 20 bases between them. The CDR3 runs to 18 residues. Germline V gives CDR1 SGHVS, CDR2 FNYEAQ. CDR3: CASSLGTGGGPLNYGYTF. DNA of the CDR3: TGTGCCAGCAGCTTAGGGACCGGGGGGGGTCCCCTCAACTATGGCTACACCTTC. The full variable domain, in which reference TRBV7-6 and TRBJ1-2 provide the parts outside the CDR3, is GAGVSQSPRYKVTKRGQDVALRCDPISGHVSLYWYRQALGQGPEFLTYFNYEAQQDKSGLPNDRFSAERPEGSISTLTIQRTEQRDSAMYRCASSLGTGGGPLNYGYTFGSGTRLTVV.

V usage is TRBV12-3 or TRBV12-4 and J usage is TRBJ2-3; D remains ambiguous. The V and J ends lost 7 bases and 7 bases respectively, with 9 bases between them. This CDR3 comprises 11 residues. Written as DNA, the CDR3 is TGTGCCAGCACCGAGGCAAATACGCAGTATTTT. It translates to CASTEANTQYF.

This clonotype occurred many times. The V and J genes are TRBV6-6 and TRBJ1-2; D ambiguous. Per the germline V gene, CDR1 is MNHNY and CDR2 is SVGAGI (reference sequence). V was clipped by 5 bases and J by 0 bases, with 7 bases between them. CDR3 size: 13 residues. In DNA form, the CDR3 reads TGTGCCAGCAGTCCGGGGTCTAACTATGGCTACACCTTC. Its translation: CASSPGSNYGYTF.

This clonotype was recorded at least ten times. The chain employs TRBV7-2 and TRBJ2-3, with TRBD2 matching 9 bases. With V trimmed by 5 bases and J by 4 bases, 16 bases remained unmatched. This CDR3 contains 18 residues. Per the germline V gene, CDR1 is SGHTA and CDR2 is FQGNSA. CDR3 sequence (DNA): TGTGCCAGCAGCCGAAGGAACCCTCTAGCGGGAAAACCAGATACGCAGTATTTT. Encoded protein: CASSRRNPLAGKPDTQYF.

This clonotype was recorded at least ten times. The rearrangement uses TRBV7-9 and TRBJ1-2; a weak D match, TRBD1 (5 bases). Trimming left V 4 bases short and J 0 bases short, with 9 bases between. The CDR3 is made up of 14 amino acids. CDR1 and CDR2 from the germline V gene are SEHNR and FQNEAQ (reference sequence). The CDR3 sequence is CASSWGSSNYGYTF. For the CDR3, the DNA is TGTGCCAGCAGCTGGGGGTCTTCTAACTATGGCTACACCTTC.

This clonotype was recorded many times. The DNA of the CDR3 is TGTGCCAGCAGCTTAGGTTCCGGGGACATTCAGTACTTC. Its translation: CASSLGSGDIQYF. This rearrangement joins TRBV11-2 to TRBJ2-4; D might be TRBD2 (5 bases). Trimming shortened V by 1 base and J by 8 bases, and 9 bases separated the two germline ends. The germline gives CDR1 SGHAT, CDR2 FQNNGV. This CDR3 region has 13 residues.

This clonotype was recorded a few times. The rearrangement links TRBV2 to TRBJ1-2, with a tentative D call TRBD1 (6 bases). The CDR3 contains 14 residues. The germline V gene encodes CDR1 SNHLY and CDR2 FYNNEI. V was clipped by 3 bases and J by 3 bases, with 11 bases between them. CDR3 DNA: TGTGCCAGCAGTGATCCAGGGGTTGACTATGGCTACACCTTC. This translates into CASSDPGVDYGYTF.

The sample holds many counts of this clonotype. The chain joins TRBV7-2 to TRBJ1-5, with 7 bases lining up with TRBD1. Germline assignment: CDR1 SGHTA and CDR2 FQGNSA. With 5 bases clipped from V and 3 bases from J, the junction kept 4 bases outside the gene matches. The CDR3 is 14 residues long. The CDR3 region has the DNA TGTGCCAGCAGCCTGACAGGGTACAATCAGCCCCAGCATTTT. Its protein product is CASSLTGYNQPQHF.

This clonotype was seen a few times. V gene TRBV12-3 or TRBV12-4 combines with J gene TRBJ2-5; 9 nucleotides match TRBD1. J gave up 6 bases and V 3 bases, and 11 bases lay outside the gene matches. The CDR3 runs 16 residues. This chain's CDR3 is CASSFKGQGPSKTQYF. The CDR3 bases are TGTGCCAGCAGTTTTAAGGGACAGGGACCGTCGAAGACCCAGTACTTC.

This clonotype was detected many times. The gene calls are TRBV28 and TRBJ2-2; 14 bases are shared with TRBD2. This CDR3 has 17 amino acids. The J segment lost 0 bases and the V segment lost 7 bases, leaving 4 bases of the junction unmatched. From germline, CDR1 is MDHEN and CDR2 SYDVKM. CDR3 bases: TGTGCCAGCACCCTGGGACTAGCGGGGGCGAACACCGGGGAGCTGTTTTTT. Amino acids: CASTLGLAGANTGELFF.

This clonotype has at least ten counts. The V and J genes are TRBV19 and TRBJ1-1; D is possibly TRBD1 (5 bases). From germline, CDR1 is LNHDA and CDR2 SQIVND (reference sequence). V was clipped by 3 bases and J by 2 bases, with 13 bases between them. This CDR3 is built from 15 residues. The CDR3 DNA follows: TGTGCCAGTAGTATTTCCGGGACGGAAAACACTGAAGCTTTCTTT. Translation gives CASSISGTENTEAFF.

This sequence joins TRBV7-9 and TRBJ2-7, with 10 bases fitting TRBD2. Trimming took 5 bases from V and 2 from J; bases not matched to a gene: 18. CDR3 length: 19 amino acids. CDR1 SEHNR and CDR2 FQNEAQ come from the germline V gene (reference sequence). CDR3 nucleotides: TGTGCCAGCAGCCCGGCCGGGACTAGCGTTTATCCCTCCACCTACGAGCAGTACTTC. Residues: CASSPAGTSVYPSTYEQYF.

This clonotype came up many times. The junction does not match germline at one end; this may be a read error. The chain couples TRBV7-3 to TRBJ1-2; 8 bases map to TRBD1. Germline V gene lookup returns CDR1 SGHTA and CDR2 FQGTGA. This CDR3 is built from 12 residues. CDR3 in DNA: TGTGCCAGCAGCTTGGAGACAGGGGCGTTTATATTC. Residues: CASSLETGAFIF.

This clonotype was seen repeatedly, ten times or more. The genes are TRBV7-2 and TRBJ2-7; 9 bases are shared with TRBD1. CDR1 SGHTA and CDR2 FQGNSA come from the germline V gene. The length of the CDR3 is 16 residues. The junction had 7 bases not matched to a gene; V was cut back by 3 bases and J by 1 base. The chain's CDR3 is CASSLLGQGASYEQYF. In DNA form, the CDR3 reads TGTGCCAGCAGCTTGCTGGGACAGGGAGCTTCCTACGAGCAGTACTTC.

This clonotype has just a few counts. The chain combines TRBV7-2 with TRBJ1-6; a weak D match, TRBD1 (6 bases). V lost 2 bases and J lost 6, with 14 bases in between. CDR3 length equals 16 residues. The V gene's germline CDR1 is SGHTA and CDR2 FQGNSA. CDR3 bases: TGTGCCAGCAGCTTACAGCGGGGGGCCGGTAATTCACCCCTCCACTTT. Its translation is CASSLQRGAGNSPLHF.

For this clonotype: This may be a read error, as it is one base from a much larger clone. The chain is built from TRBV10-3 and TRBJ2-1; a possible D gene is TRBD2 (6 bases). CDR1 ENHRY and CDR2 SYGVKD come from the germline V gene. The CDR3 covers 15 residues. The CDR3 loop reads CGISESDYQRDEQFF. The DNA for the CDR3 is TGTGGCATCAGTGAGTCGGACTACCAACGGGATGAGCAGTTCTTC.

With respect to this clonotype: A much larger clone differs from this one at a single base, so this may be a read error. The chain links TRBV28 to TRBJ1-5; the D is unclear. The CDR3 extends over 13 amino acids. CDR1 MDHEN and CDR2 SYDVKM come from the germline V gene. Trimming took 8 bases from V and 5 from J, leaving 13 bases between them. In nucleotides, the CDR3 is TGTGCCAGCTGCAGCCCCGGGTATCAGCCCCAGCATTTT. This encodes CASCSPGYQPQHF.